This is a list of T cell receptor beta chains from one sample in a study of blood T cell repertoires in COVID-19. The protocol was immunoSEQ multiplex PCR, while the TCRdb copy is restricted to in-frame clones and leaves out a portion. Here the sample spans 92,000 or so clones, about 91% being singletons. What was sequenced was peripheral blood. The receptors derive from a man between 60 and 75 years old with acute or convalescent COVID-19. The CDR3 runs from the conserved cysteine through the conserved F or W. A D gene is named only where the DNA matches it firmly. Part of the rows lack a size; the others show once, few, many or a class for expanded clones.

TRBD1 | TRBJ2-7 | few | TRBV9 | TGTGCCAGCAGCCTCCGGGGACAGGATAGCTACGAGCAGTACTTC | CASSLRGQDSYEQYF
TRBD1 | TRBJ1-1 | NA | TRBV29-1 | TGCAGCGTTGATAGACAGGGGGGGAGGGCTTTCTTT | CSVDRQGGRAFF
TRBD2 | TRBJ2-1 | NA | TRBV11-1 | TGTGCCAGCAGTTCCGGGACTAGGGGTCACAATGAGCAGTTCTTC | CASSSGTRGHNEQFF
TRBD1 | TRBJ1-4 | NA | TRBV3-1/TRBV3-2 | TGTGCCAGCAGCCGGACAGGCGAAAAACTGTTTTTT | CASSRTGEKLFF
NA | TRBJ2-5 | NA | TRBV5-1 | TGCGCCAGCAGGTTCAAAGGCGGGGAGACCCAGTACTTC | CASRFKGGETQYF
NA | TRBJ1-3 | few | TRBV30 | TGTGCCTGGGGGAGCTCTGGAAACACCATATATTTT | CAWGSSGNTIYF
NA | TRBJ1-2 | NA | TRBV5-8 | TGTGCCAGCAGCTTGGGACAGATTAACTATGGCTACACCTTC | CASSLGQINYGYTF
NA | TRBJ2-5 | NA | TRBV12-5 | TGTGCTACTCAGGCCCCCGCTATCCAAGAGACCCAGTACTTC | CATQAPAIQETQYF
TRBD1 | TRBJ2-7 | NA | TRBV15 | TGTGCCACCAGCAGAGATGGGACAGCGGCCTACGAGCAGTACTTC | CATSRDGTAAYEQYF
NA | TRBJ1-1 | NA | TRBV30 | TGTGCCTGGAGGAGGGGGTCGAACACTGAAGCTTTCTTT | CAWRRGSNTEAFF
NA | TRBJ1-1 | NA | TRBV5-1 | TGCGCCAGCAGTAATACAGGGCTGAACACTGAAGCTTTCTTT | CASSNTGLNTEAFF
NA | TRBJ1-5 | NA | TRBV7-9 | TGTGCCAGCACCACGGACAGCGACAATCAGCCCCAGCATTTT | CASTTDSDNQPQHF
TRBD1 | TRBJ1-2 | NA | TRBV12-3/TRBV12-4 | TGTGCCAGCAGTTTGGGACAGGGACTTGGCTACACCTTC | CASSLGQGLGYTF
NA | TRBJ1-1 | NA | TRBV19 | TGTGCCAGTAGTAGCTTACAGGGGAACACTGAAGCTTTCTTT | CASSSLQGNTEAFF
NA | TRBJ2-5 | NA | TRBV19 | TGTGCCAGTAGTATGGGGAATGGACAAAGAACGGCGCAAGAGACCCAGTACTTC | CASSMGNGQRTAQETQYF
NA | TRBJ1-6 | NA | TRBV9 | TGTGCCAGCAGCCCCCGGTCCGGGGGTCTGGGTAATTCACCCCTCCACTTT | CASSPRSGGLGNSPLHF
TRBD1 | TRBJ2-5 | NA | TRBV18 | TGTGCCAGCTCACCTACCGGGACAGTCCAAGAGACCCAGTACTTC | CASSPTGTVQETQYF
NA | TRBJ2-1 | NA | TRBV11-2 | TGTGCCAGCAGCTTAGGCGGGTACTACAATGAGCAGTTCTTC | CASSLGGYYNEQFF
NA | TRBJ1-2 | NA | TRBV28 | TGTGCCAGCAGTCATCGGGGACTGAACTATGGCTACACCTTC | CASSHRGLNYGYTF
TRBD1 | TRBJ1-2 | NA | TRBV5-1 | TGCGCCAGCAGCGTATCCACAGGGGGCGGGTACTATGGCTACACCTTC | CASSVSTGGGYYGYTF
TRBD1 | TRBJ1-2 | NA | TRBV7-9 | TGTGCCAGCAGCTTAGCGAGGGGACAGGCGTCGAATGGCTACACCTTC | CASSLARGQASNGYTF
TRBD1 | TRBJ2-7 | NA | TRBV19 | TGTGCCAGTAGCTACAGGGGGACGAAGTACGAGCAGTACTTC | CASSYRGTKYEQYF
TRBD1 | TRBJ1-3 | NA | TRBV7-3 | TGTGCCAGCAGCTTAACCGGGACAGGTGGAAACACCATATATTTT | CASSLTGTGGNTIYF
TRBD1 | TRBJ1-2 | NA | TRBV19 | TGTGCCAGTAGGAACAGGGGATCGGACGGCTACACCTTC | CASRNRGSDGYTF
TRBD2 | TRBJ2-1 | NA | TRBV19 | TGTGCCAGTAGGGGACTAGCGGGCAGCAATGAGCAGTTCTTC | CASRGLAGSNEQFF
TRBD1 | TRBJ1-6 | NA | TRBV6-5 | TGTGCCACCCTGGACAGGTCTTCGGGTGCACCCCTCCACTTT | CATLDRSSGAPLHF
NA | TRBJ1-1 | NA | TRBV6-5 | TGTGCCAGCATCCGAGGGGGAACGAACACTGAAGCTTTCTTT | CASIRGGTNTEAFF
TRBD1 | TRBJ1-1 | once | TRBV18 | TGTGCCAGCTCAGAGACCGGGACAGCCAACACTGAAGCTTTCTTT | CASSETGTANTEAFF
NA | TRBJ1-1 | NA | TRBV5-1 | TGCGCCAGCAGCTTGGAGGGCAGGGACACTGAAGCTTTCTTT | CASSLEGRDTEAFF
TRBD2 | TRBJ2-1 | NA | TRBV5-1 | TGCGCCAGCAGCTTGGCGGGGCGCGGGAGGTTGGAGAATGAGCAGTTCTTC | CASSLAGRGRLENEQFF
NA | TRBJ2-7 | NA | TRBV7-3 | TGTGCCAGCAGCCCGGGTCCGAATTACGAGCAGTACTTC | CASSPGPNYEQYF
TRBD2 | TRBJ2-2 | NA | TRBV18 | TGTGCCAGCTCACCCGCGGGGGACACCGGGGAGCTGTTTTTT | CASSPAGDTGELFF
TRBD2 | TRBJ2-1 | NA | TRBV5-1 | TGCGCCAGCAGCGTCGCGGGAGGGACTAATGAGCAGTTCTTC | CASSVAGGTNEQFF
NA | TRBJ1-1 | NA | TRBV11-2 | TGTGCCAGCAGCTTAGGGGCTCGTGGCCATCAGAACACTGAAGCTTTCTTT | CASSLGARGHQNTEAFF
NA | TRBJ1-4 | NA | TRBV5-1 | TGCGCCAGCAGCTCCCAGGGGTCGGCTAATGAAAAACTGTTTTTT | CASSSQGSANEKLFF
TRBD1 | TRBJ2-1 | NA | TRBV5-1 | TGCGCCAGCAGGAATACAGGGGGCTCCTACAATGAGCAGTTCTTC | CASRNTGGSYNEQFF
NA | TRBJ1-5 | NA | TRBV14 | TGTGCCAGCAGCCAAGAAGGCGGGAGTAGCAATCAGCCCCAGCATTTT | CASSQEGGSSNQPQHF
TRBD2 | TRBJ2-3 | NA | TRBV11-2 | TGTGCCAGCAGCTCCTGGGAGGGTGAGGATACGCAGTATTTT | CASSSWEGEDTQYF
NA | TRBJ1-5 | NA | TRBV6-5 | TGTGCTCTAGGGGGGGGCCCCAATCAGCCCCAGCATTTT | CALGGGPNQPQHF
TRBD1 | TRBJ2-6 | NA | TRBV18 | TGTGCCAGCTCACCATTCGGACAGGCCAGCTCTGGGGCCAACGTCCTGACTTTC | CASSPFGQASSGANVLTF
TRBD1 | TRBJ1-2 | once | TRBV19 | TGTGCCAGTAGTACCTCGACAGGGGGTTATGGCTACACCTTC | CASSTSTGGYGYTF
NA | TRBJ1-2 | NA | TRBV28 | TGTGCCAGCAGTCCCTCTTTGGAGTTCCCGAACTATGGCTACACCTTC | CASSPSLEFPNYGYTF
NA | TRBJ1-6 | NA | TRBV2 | TGTGCCAGCAGTGGGGACAATTGGTCACCCCTCCACTTT | CASSGDNWSPLHF
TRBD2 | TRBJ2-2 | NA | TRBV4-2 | TGTGCCAGCAGCCAAGGGGACGGGACTAGAGGAGCCACCGGGGAGCTGTTTTTT | CASSQGDGTRGATGELFF
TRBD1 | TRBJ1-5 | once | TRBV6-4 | TGTGCCAGCAGTGACTCGGACAGGGAGAATCAGCCCCAGCATTTT | CASSDSDRENQPQHF
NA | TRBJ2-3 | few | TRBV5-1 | TGCGCCAGCAGCTTCGGGCTAGCGAAGAGCACAGATACGCAGTATTTT | CASSFGLAKSTDTQYF
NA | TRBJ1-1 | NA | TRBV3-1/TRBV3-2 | TGTGCCAGCAGCCAACAGTTGAACACTGAAGCTTTCTTT | CASSQQLNTEAFF
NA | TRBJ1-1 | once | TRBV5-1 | TGCGCCAGCAGCTTAACAGGGAAGAGGGACACTGAAGCTTTCTTT | CASSLTGKRDTEAFF
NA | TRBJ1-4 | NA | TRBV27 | TGTGCCAGCAGTTTTATTGGCGGAAATAATGAAAAACTGTTTTTT | CASSFIGGNNEKLFF
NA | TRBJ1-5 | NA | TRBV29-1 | TGCAGCGTTGAAATGGGACTCAATCAGCCCCAGCATTTT | CSVEMGLNQPQHF
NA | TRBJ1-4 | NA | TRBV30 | TGTGCCTGGAGTCCGGGTGTAGGTGAAAAACTGTTTTTT | CAWSPGVGEKLFF
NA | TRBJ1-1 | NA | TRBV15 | TGTGCCACCAGCAGTAAGGCAGGGAACACTGAAGCTTTCTTT | CATSSKAGNTEAFF
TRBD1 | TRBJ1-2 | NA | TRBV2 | TGTGCCAGCAGTCGGGACAGGACTAACTATGGCTACACCTTC | CASSRDRTNYGYTF
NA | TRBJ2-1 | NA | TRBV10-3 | TGTGCCATCAGTGGGCAGGGGCGAGACAATGAGCAGTTCTTC | CAISGQGRDNEQFF
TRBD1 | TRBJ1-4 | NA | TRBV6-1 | TGTGCCAGCAGTGACGAAAGACTTCGGACAGGGGGCGGAAAACTGTTTTTT | CASSDERLRTGGGKLFF
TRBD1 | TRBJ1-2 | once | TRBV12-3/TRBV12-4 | TGTGCCAGCAGAAGAACAGGGGAGGATGGCTACACCTTC | CASRRTGEDGYTF
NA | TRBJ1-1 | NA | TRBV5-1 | TGCGCCAGCAAAAATAATATCGGTGCGAACACTGAAGCTTTCTTT | CASKNNIGANTEAFF
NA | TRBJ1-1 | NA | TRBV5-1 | TGCGCCAGCAGCCCGGCGAGGGGGGGTGTGAACACTGAAGCTTTCTTT | CASSPARGGVNTEAFF
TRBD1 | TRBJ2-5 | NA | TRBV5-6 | TGTGCCAGCAGCTTGTCAGGACAGGGAAAAGAGACCCAGTACTTC | CASSLSGQGKETQYF